The table lists the clone carrying this T cell receptor (beta chain) with a few counts. Its antigen is unidentified. The ends were cut back, 1 base at V and 2 bases at J, with 11 bases in the middle. This CDR3 is built from 15 residues. From germline, CDR1 is LGHDT and CDR2 YNNKEL (reference sequence). Using its own MiXCR run on the reads, TCRdb lists one record per CDR3 protein. This table has some 440,000 distinct CDR3 sequences, about a third appearing once. This sample is part of a study of T cell repertoires in cytomegalovirus infection. Study information: Signatures in public TCR beta sequences pointed to both CMV infection and matching HLA type. Regarding the study as a whole: CMV carriers with the relevant HLA were identified by cumulative public TCR beta family frequency. The ex vivo response was dominated by HLA-C-restricted CMV-specific TCR beta clonotypes.

V usage is TRBV3-1 and J usage is TRBJ1-2; the D is unclear. Sequenced material: PBMCs. The clonotype originates from a human donor in good health (CMV status not recorded). Some clones in this sample may be carry-over from other donors' samples. CDR3 DNA: TGTGCCAGCAGCCAAGTATTTGTGACGAACTATGGCTACACCTTC. This encodes CASSQVFVTNYGYTF.